One sample yielded the 8 T cell receptor beta chains listed below, sequenced in a study of blood T cell repertoires in COVID-19. The repertoire was sequenced with immunoSEQ multiplex PCR; TCRdb's copy has only in-frame clones and lacks some. Seen here are under 300,000 clones, roughly 90% observed once, and the top ten hold roughly 6.3%. Sequenced input: peripheral blood. The receptors shown here come from a man aged 55 to 70 with acute or convalescent COVID-19.

The V and J genes are TRBV2 and TRBJ1-5; weak D call: TRBD1 (5 bases). CDR3 size: 17 residues. The germline V gene has CDR1 SNHLY and CDR2 FYNNEI. The ends were cut back, 6 bases at V and 6 bases at J, with 24 bases in the middle. The DNA of the CDR3 is TGTGCCAGCAGAGGGACGGGAGGGGCGAGGGGAAGTCAGCCCCAGCATTTT. Its protein is CASRGTGGARGSQPQHF. The whole variable domain, filled in from reference TRBV2 and TRBJ1-5, reads EPEVTQTPSHQVTQMGQEVILRCVPISNHLYFYWYRQILGQKVEFLVSFYNNEISEKSEIFDDQFSVERPDGSNFTLKIRSTKLEDSAMYFCASRGTGGARGSQPQHFGDGTRLSIL.

The chain links TRBV5-4 to TRBJ1-4, with unresolved D. Germline CDR1 and CDR2: SGHNT and YYREEE (reference sequence). Trimming pared 7 bases from V and 1 base from J, leaving 11 bases between. This CDR3 is 14 amino acids long. The DNA for the CDR3 is TGTGCCAGCGGGATTCGGGGAACTAATGAAAAACTGTTTTTT. It encodes CASGIRGTNEKLFF.

The V and J genes are TRBV2 and TRBJ1-4, with D tentatively TRBD1 (6 bases). The CDR3 has 15 amino acids. CDR1 SNHLY and CDR2 FYNNEI come from the germline V gene. V dropped 5 bases and J dropped 4 bases, with 14 bases sitting between them. The CDR3, as DNA: TGTGCCAGCAGTTCAGACAGGACTTTTAATGAAAAACTGTTTTTT. Residues: CASSSDRTFNEKLFF.

This chain connects TRBV5-1 to TRBJ2-5; D possibly corresponds to TRBD1 (7 bases). Germline CDR1 and CDR2: SGHRS and YFSETQ. V was cut by 4 bases and J by 4 bases, with 17 bases left in between. CDR3 size: 15 residues. Here the CDR3 DNA reads TGCGCCAGCAGCGCAGGGGGGAGGTTGCGAGAGACCCAGTACTTC. This gives the protein CASSAGGRLRETQYF.

This rearrangement joins TRBV7-8 to TRBJ2-7; D call uncertain. In germline, CDR1 is SGHVS, CDR2 FQNEAQ. Trimming took off 5 bases at V and 5 bases at J, with 16 bases between the two ends. The CDR3 contains 14 residues. This CDR3 is CASSAYGGRDEQYF. CDR3 nucleotides: TGTGCCAGCAGCGCGTACGGCGGCCGCGACGAGCAGTACTTC. The entire variable domain, with the rest obtained from reference TRBV7-8 and TRBJ2-7, is as follows: GAGVSQSPRYKVAKRGQDVALRCDPISGHVSLFWYQQALGQGPEFLTYFQNEAQLDKSGLPSDRFFAERPEGSVSTLKIQRTQQEDSAVYLCASSAYGGRDEQYFGPGTRLTVT.

V gene TRBV27 combines with J gene TRBJ1-4; D is ambiguous. The V gene lost 7 bases and the J gene lost 0 bases, with 15 bases spanning the gap. CDR3 length equals 16 residues. Looked up from germline, CDR1 is MNHEY and CDR2 is SMNVEV (reference sequence). Here the CDR3 DNA reads TGTGCCAGCACCAAAAATGCTAGTCCAACTAATGAAAAACTGTTTTTT. Translated: CASTKNASPTNEKLFF.

The V call is TRBV24-1, the J call TRBJ2-3, with TRBD2 identical over 9 bases. The CDR3 has 16 residues. CDR1 and CDR2 (germline): KGHDR, SFDVKD. J gave up 5 bases and V 1 base, and 6 bases lay outside the gene matches. The CDR3 region is CATSDLGREGLDTQYF. In nucleotides, the CDR3 is TGTGCCACCAGTGATTTAGGGCGGGAGGGGTTAGATACGCAGTATTTT.

The chain carries TRBV28 and TRBJ1-1; 9 positions match TRBD1. Unmatched junction bases numbered 6, after V lost 6 bases and J lost 4 bases. Germline V CDR1 and CDR2: MDHEN, SYDVKM. The CDR3 covers 14 residues. The CDR3 is CASRTPGQGTEAFF. The CDR3 DNA follows: TGTGCCAGCAGGACCCCGGGACAGGGCACTGAAGCTTTCTTT.